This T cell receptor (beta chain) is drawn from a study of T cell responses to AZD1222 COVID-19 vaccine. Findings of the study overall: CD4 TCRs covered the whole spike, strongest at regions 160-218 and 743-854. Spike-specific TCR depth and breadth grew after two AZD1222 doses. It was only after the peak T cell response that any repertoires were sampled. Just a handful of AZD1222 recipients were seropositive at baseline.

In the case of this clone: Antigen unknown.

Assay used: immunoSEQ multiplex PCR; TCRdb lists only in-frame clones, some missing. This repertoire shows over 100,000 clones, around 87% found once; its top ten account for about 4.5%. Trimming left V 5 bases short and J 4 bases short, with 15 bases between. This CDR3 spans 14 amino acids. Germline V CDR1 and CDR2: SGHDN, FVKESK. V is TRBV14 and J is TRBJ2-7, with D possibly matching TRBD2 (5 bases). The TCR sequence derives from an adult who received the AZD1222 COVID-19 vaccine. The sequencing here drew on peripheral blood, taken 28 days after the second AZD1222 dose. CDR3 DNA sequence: TGTGCCAGCAGCAATTACGGACCGGGGTACGAGCAGTACTTC. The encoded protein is CASSNYGPGYEQYF.